Following are 5 T cell receptor beta chains from one sample sequenced in a study of radiotherapy plus CTLA-4 blockade in lung cancer. Repertoires were generated with immunoSEQ multiplex PCR, while TCRdb's copy carries only in-frame clones and drops some. This sample yields tens of thousands of clones, of which just under 85% are seen a single time; more than 4% belongs to the top ten. The source was peripheral blood, collected from a patient treated with radiotherapy plus ipilimumab. These receptors originate from a human donor with non-small cell lung cancer whose response to radiotherapy plus ipilimumab could not be evaluated.

Here the CDR3 DNA reads TGTGCCAGCTCTCCTCTAGCGGCATCCTACAATGAGCAGTTCTTC. This codes for CASSPLAASYNEQFF. The chain is built from TRBV18 and TRBJ2-1; 7 positions agree with TRBD2. V lost 6 bases to trimming and J lost 1 base; unmatched junction nucleotides: 6. The CDR3 loop spans 15 amino acids. Germline values: CDR1 KGHSH, CDR2 LQKENI.

There are a few counts of this clone. The same CDR3 also results from other DNA sequences found in this sample. The chain carries TRBV5-1 and TRBJ2-3; 8 bases are a match to TRBD2. CDR3 length: 17 amino acids. Germline CDR1 reads SGHRS; CDR2 reads YFSETQ. J lost 3 bases, V lost 1 base, and 10 bases had no gene match. The CDR3: CASSLRSSGRGTDTQYF. The CDR3, as DNA: TGCGCCAGCAGCTTGAGGTCCAGCGGGAGAGGTACAGATACGCAGTATTTT.

This clone was found once. Written as DNA, the CDR3 is TGTGCCTGGAGATCCCGGACAGGGGGCTCAGATACGCAGTATTTT. As protein: CAWRSRTGGSDTQYF. The chain carries TRBV30 and TRBJ2-3; 11 bases fit TRBD1. V was pared by 3 bases and J by 4 bases, with 6 bases of the junction left unmatched. The CDR3 is 15 residues long. CDR1 and CDR2 (germline): GTSNPN, SVGIG (reference sequence).

The chain employs TRBV28 and TRBJ2-7; no reliable D call. Germline V gene data show CDR1 as MDHEN and CDR2 as SYDVKM. Deletions cut 6 bases from V and 8 bases from J, with 23 bases between. The CDR3 covers 15 residues. The CDR3 nucleotides read TGTGCCAGCAGCTCCACTCGCCCTTCCCCTCTGAAGCAGTACTTC. This encodes CASSSTRPSPLKQYF.

This chain connects TRBV19 to TRBJ1-1; unclear D gene. Trimming pared 1 base from V and 3 bases from J, leaving 6 bases between. CDR1 is LNHDA and CDR2 is SQIVND in the germline V gene (reference sequence). The CDR3 is 13 amino acids. CDR3 coding DNA: TGTGCCAGTAGTATAGCGGTCGACACTGAAGCTTTCTTT. It yields the protein CASSIAVDTEAFF.